Below are 10 T cell receptor beta chains sequenced from a single sample in a study of cytomegalovirus exposure and HLA in healthy donors. Use of 60 Vbeta and 13 Jbeta primers characterized the PCR. Assay used: immunoSEQ multiplex PCR; TCRdb lists only in-frame clones, some missing. The table records about 170,000 clones, roughly 70% of them present only once. Sequencing used PBMCs. These receptors originate from a woman aged 18-30 years in good health and CMV-seropositive.

This chain uses TRBV19 with TRBJ1-4; possibly TRBD1 for D (6 bases). V gave up 6 bases and J gave up 7 bases, with 12 bases separating them. Germline CDR1 is LNHDA and CDR2 is SQIVND (reference sequence). The CDR3 totals 13 residues. The CDR3 DNA follows: TGTGCCAGTAGGCGGGGGCCGGGTGAAAAACTGTTTTTT. Translating gives CASRRGPGEKLFF.

The count of this clone is one. CDR3 loop: CASSGGLTGSYEQYF. DNA of the CDR3: TGTGCCAGCAGTGGGGGACTGACAGGGAGTTACGAGCAGTACTTC. The chain combines TRBV6-1 with TRBJ2-7; D might be TRBD1 (7 bases). The germline V gene has CDR1 MNHNS and CDR2 SASEGT. V shed 4 bases and J shed 4 bases, with 17 bases lying between them. This CDR3 is built from 15 residues.

Here the CDR3 DNA reads TGTGCCTGGAGCTTAGGGACAGAGAACAATGAGCAGTTCTTC. It encodes CAWSLGTENNEQFF. The chain carries TRBV30 and TRBJ2-1; 7 nucleotides align to TRBD1. The CDR3 loop spans 14 amino acids. Germline CDR1 GTSNPN, CDR2 SVGIG (reference sequence). V lost 3 bases, J lost 5 bases, and 7 bases stayed unmatched.

CDR3 DNA sequence: TGTGCCAGCAGTTTCGACTCGACAGGGTATGGCTACACCTTC. Amino acid sequence: CASSFDSTGYGYTF. The V and J genes are TRBV27 and TRBJ1-2; 7 positions match TRBD1. With 3 bases clipped from V and 5 bases from J, the junction kept 6 bases outside the gene matches. This CDR3 spans 14 amino acids. CDR1 is MNHEY and CDR2 is SMNVEV in the germline V gene (reference sequence).

The gene calls are TRBV5-4 and TRBJ2-7, with 12 positions matching TRBD1. Germline assignment: CDR1 SGHNT and CDR2 YYREEE (reference sequence). J lost 5 bases, V lost 0 bases, and 3 bases had no gene match. There are 15 residues in the CDR3. The CDR3 DNA follows: TGTGCCAGCAGCTTGGCCGGGACAGGGGGCAACGAGCAGTACTTC. Encoded protein: CASSLAGTGGNEQYF.

The J gene is TRBJ1-5, the V gene TRBV7-2; D is possibly TRBD1 (6 bases). V was trimmed by 5 bases and J by 7 bases, leaving 18 bases between them. The CDR3 extends over 15 amino acids. CDR1 and CDR2 from the germline V gene are SGHTA and FQGNSA. CDR3 residues: CASSQMTGGQQPQHF. The CDR3 DNA sequence: TGTGCCAGCAGCCAAATGACGGGGGGGCAACAGCCCCAGCATTTT.

The chain couples TRBV7-2 to TRBJ1-1; perhaps TRBD1 as D (6 bases). CDR3 size: 15 residues. From germline, CDR1 is SGHTA and CDR2 FQGNSA. The ends were cut back, 1 base at V and 12 bases at J, with 21 bases in the middle. CDR3 in DNA: TGTGCCAGCAGCTTAGATCGGGGGGCCTCTTCGAGACCTTTCTTT. Amino acids: CASSLDRGASSRPFF. The variable domain in full, with the rest retrieved from reference TRBV7-2 and TRBJ1-1, is GAGVSQSPSNKVTEKGKDVELRCDPISGHTALYWYRQSLGQGLEFLIYFQGNSAPDKSGLPSDRFSAERTGGSVSTLTIQRTQQEDSAVYLCASSLDRGASSRPFFGQGTRLTVV.

This clone showed up just a few times. In DNA form, the CDR3 reads TGTGCCAGTAGTATTTCGGGGGACACTGAAGCTTTCTTT. Translated: CASSISGDTEAFF. The V call is TRBV19, the J call TRBJ1-1; TRBD1 might be the D (5 bases). The CDR3 has 13 amino acids. V was clipped by 3 bases and J by 3 bases, with 8 bases between them. Germline CDR1 and CDR2: LNHDA and SQIVND (reference sequence).

The chain couples TRBV6-6 to TRBJ1-2; TRBD1 matches 12 bases. The CDR3 contains 15 residues. The junction had 2 bases not matched to a gene; V was cut back by 0 bases and J by 6 bases. Germline V gene sequence: CDR1 MNHNY, CDR2 SVGAGI (reference sequence). As DNA, the CDR3 is TGTGCCAGCAGTTACTCTGGGACAGGGGGCGATGGCTACACCTTC. It codes for CASSYSGTGGDGYTF.

In nucleotides, the CDR3 is TGCGCCAGCAGGGGGCACGAGGACAGGGAAGGTACGGGAGAAGCTTTCTTT. Translation: CASRGHEDREGTGEAFF. The chain couples TRBV10-1 to TRBJ1-1, with TRBD1 identical over 8 bases. J gave up 8 bases and V 6 bases, and 20 bases lay outside the gene matches. Per germline, CDR1 WNHNN and CDR2 SYGVQD (reference sequence). The CDR3 contains 17 residues.